These T cell receptor beta chains were read from a single sample in a study of blood T cell repertoires in COVID-19. Repertoires were generated with immunoSEQ multiplex PCR, while TCRdb's copy carries only in-frame clones and drops some. The profile covers roughly 260,000 clones, with roughly 87% appearing a single time and just over 2.5% taken by the ten largest. The sequencing sample was made of PBMCs or T cells enriched from blood (not recorded which). The source is a woman aged 25 to 45 with acute COVID-19. The CDR3 runs from the conserved cysteine through the conserved F or W. Each record gives: clone size, D gene, J gene, CDR3 length, V gene, CDR3 DNA, CDR3 protein. The D gene is left open where the match is weak. Clone size is stated in some rows and not others, as once, few, many or a class when expanded.

>.|.|TRBJ2-3|15|TRBV19
TGTGCCAGTAGTATAGATCTATGGAGGACAGATACGCAGTATTTT
CASSIDLWRTDTQYF
>.|TRBD2|TRBJ2-5|18|TRBV5-1
TGCGCCAGCAGCGCGGGACTAGCGGGGACTTTGTACCAAGAGACCCAGTACTTC
CASSAGLAGTLYQETQYF
>few|.|TRBJ1-4|14|TRBV18
TGTGCCAGCTCACCCCTAGGGGTTCGGGAAAAACTGTTTTTT
CASSPLGVREKLFF
>.|.|TRBJ1-2|13|TRBV27
TGTGCCAGCACCGGGGAGGGCCTGCGGGGCTACACCTTC
CASTGEGLRGYTF
>few|TRBD1|TRBJ1-2|11|TRBV6-5
TGTGCCAGCGAATATCGGACAGGGTACACCTTC
CASEYRTGYTF
>.|.|TRBJ1-5|13|TRBV5-5
TGTGCCAGCAGTTCCATACTATATCAGCCCCAGCATTTT
CASSSILYQPQHF
>.|.|TRBJ1-5|14|TRBV3-1/TRBV3-2
TGTGCCAGCAGCCAAGAAACAGACAATCAGCCCCAGCATTTT
CASSQETDNQPQHF
>.|.|TRBJ1-5|17|TRBV4-3
TGCGCCAGCAGCCAAGATCGGGATACCGTCGGGTATCAGCCCCAGCATTTT
CASSQDRDTVGYQPQHF
>.|TRBD2|TRBJ2-5|16|TRBV3-1/TRBV3-2
TGTGCCAGCAGCCAAGGCGGGACTAGTGAGCAAGAGACCCAGTACTTC
CASSQGGTSEQETQYF
>.|TRBD1|TRBJ1-5|14|TRBV3-1/TRBV3-2
TGTGCCAGCAGCCAAGGAGGGGGCGATCAGCCCCAGCATTTT
CASSQGGGDQPQHF
>.|TRBD1|TRBJ1-3|13|TRBV19
TGTGCCAGCAGGACAGGGGCAGGAAACACCATATATTTT
CASRTGAGNTIYF
>.|TRBD1|TRBJ1-6|13|TRBV19
TGTGCCAGTAGAGAACAGGGGAGTTCACCCCTCCACTTT
CASREQGSSPLHF
>.|TRBD1|TRBJ2-5|13|TRBV25-1
TGTGCCAGCAGTGAAACAGGGGGAGAGACCCAGTACTTC
CASSETGGETQYF
>.|.|TRBJ2-1|14|TRBV2
TGTGCCAGCAGTGATGAGGACAGATACAATGAGCAGTTCTTC
CASSDEDRYNEQFF
>.|.|TRBJ2-3|12|TRBV29-1
TGCAGCGGGGGGGAGGTTAGAGATACGCAGTATTTT
CSGGEVRDTQYF
>.|TRBD1|TRBJ2-6|19|TRBV11-2
TGTGCCAGCAGCACCCGGACAGGGCGAAGCAGCTCTGGGGCCAACGTCCTGACTTTC
CASSTRTGRSSSGANVLTF
>.|TRBD1|TRBJ1-6|17|TRBV19
TGTGCCAGTAGTCACGAGACAGGGATCTTCTATAATTCACCCCTCCACTTT
CASSHETGIFYNSPLHF
>.|.|TRBJ1-1|15|TRBV27
TGTGCCAGCAGTTTGGGCGGGAGAATGAACACTGAAGCTTTCTTT
CASSLGGRMNTEAFF
>many|.|TRBJ1-5|14|TRBV7-8
TGTGCCAGCAGGGCGGGGGGAAGCAATCAGCCCCAGCATTTT
CASRAGGSNQPQHF
>.|TRBD1|TRBJ2-1|18|TRBV10-3
TGTGCCATCAGTGCTGGTGTTGTCGGACAGGAACATCGGAATGAGCAGTTCTTC
CAISAGVVGQEHRNEQFF
>.|.|TRBJ1-1|15|TRBV6-5
TGTGCCAGCAGTTACGACACCGTAGAGAACACTGAAGCTTTCTTT
CASSYDTVENTEAFF
>.|.|TRBJ1-2|12|TRBV29-1
TGCAGCGTCGGCAACAGGGACTATGGCTACACCTTC
CSVGNRDYGYTF
>once|TRBD1|TRBJ1-1|15|TRBV27
TGTGCCAGCAGTCCGCCGGGACAGCCGAACACTGAAGCTTTCTTT
CASSPPGQPNTEAFF
>.|.|TRBJ1-2|19|TRBV4-1
TGCGCCAGCAGCCTCCCAGGGCGGACATCCCCCTCCCATAACTATGGCTACACCTTC
CASSLPGRTSPSHNYGYTF
>.|TRBD1|TRBJ1-6|16|TRBV6-1
TGTGCCAGCAGTGAAGCGCTGGGACAGCCTAATTCACCCCTCCACTTT
CASSEALGQPNSPLHF
>.|.|TRBJ1-6|14|TRBV27
TGTGCCAGCAGTTTTGGACAGCCCAATTCACCCCTCCACTTT
CASSFGQPNSPLHF
>.|.|TRBJ1-2|16|TRBV3-1/TRBV3-2
TGTGCCAGCAGCCAAGAGCATGACACCCTAAACTATGGCTACACCTTC
CASSQEHDTLNYGYTF
>.|.|TRBJ1-1|13|TRBV6-2/TRBV6-3
TGTGCCAGCAGCTCCGGGACTAAGGCTGAAGCTTTCTTT
CASSSGTKAEAFF
>.|TRBD1|TRBJ1-2|14|TRBV6-2/TRBV6-3
TGTGCCAGCAGTGGACAGGTCTTTAACTATGGCTACACCTTC
CASSGQVFNYGYTF
>few|.|TRBJ1-6|15|TRBV9
TGTGCCAGCAGCAGTAAGGGGGCCTATAATTCACCCCTCCACTTT
CASSSKGAYNSPLHF
>.|TRBD2|TRBJ2-2|17|TRBV6-1
TGTGCCAGCAGTGAGTCTAGCGGCGCCGCGAACACCGGGGAGCTGTTTTTT
CASSESSGAANTGELFF
>.|.|TRBJ2-1|15|TRBV9
TGTGCCAGCAGCGTAGGGCCTAGCTCCTACAATGAGCAGTTCTTC
CASSVGPSSYNEQFF
>once|TRBD1|TRBJ1-2|13|TRBV4-3
TGCGCCAGCAGCCGTACGGGGGACAGGGGCCTGAGCTTC
CASSRTGDRGLSF
>.|.|TRBJ2-6|18|TRBV10-1
TGCGCCAGCAGTGAGTCGCAGGGTCATCAGTCTGGGGCCAACGTCCTGACTTTC
CASSESQGHQSGANVLTF
>.|.|TRBJ2-5|14|TRBV5-1
TGCGCCAGCAGCTTACAGGAAACCAGGGAGACCCAGTACTTC
CASSLQETRETQYF
>.|TRBD2|TRBJ2-4|15|TRBV2
TGTGCCAGCAGTCCTCACCGTAGCGGGGGAAACATTCAGTACTTC
CASSPHRSGGNIQYF
>.|.|TRBJ1-6|15|TRBV5-1
TGCGCCAGCAGCCAACAGACAGTGGGAAATTCACCCCTCCACTTT
CASSQQTVGNSPLHF
>once|TRBD2|TRBJ2-2|17|TRBV5-4
TGTGCCAGCAGCCCCGAACTAGCGGGGTCGAACACCGGGGAGCTGTTTTTT
CASSPELAGSNTGELFF
>.|TRBD1|TRBJ2-3|15|TRBV5-1
TGCGCCAGCAGCTTGGAACAGGGGCGCACAGATACGCAGTATTTT
CASSLEQGRTDTQYF
>.|.|TRBJ1-5|13|TRBV28
TGTGCCAGCAGTTTACTGGGCGTTCAGCCCCAGCATTTT
CASSLLGVQPQHF
>few|TRBD1|TRBJ1-2|13|TRBV6-5
TGTGCCAGCAGTTACTCACAGGGGGTTGGCTACACCTTC
CASSYSQGVGYTF
>.|.|TRBJ1-1|11|TRBV6-4
TGTGCCAGCAGTGCTGGAGGTGAAGCTTTCTTT
CASSAGGEAFF
>few|.|TRBJ2-2|14|TRBV6-1
TGTGCCAGCAGTGAATCGGGTTACACCGGGGAGCTGTTTTTT
CASSESGYTGELFF
>.|TRBD2|TRBJ2-2|16|TRBV6-2/TRBV6-3
TGTGCCAGCAGCCCTGCTAGCGGGGGGGCCCTCGGGGAGCTGTTTTTT
CASSPASGGALGELFF
>.|TRBD1|TRBJ1-6|16|TRBV13
TGTGCCAGCAGCTTAGGACAGGGGGCGAAGAATTCACCCCTCCACTTT
CASSLGQGAKNSPLHF
>.|.|TRBJ2-1|13|TRBV6-2/TRBV6-3
TGTGCCAGCAGTCAAGGGGAAACCAATGAGCAGTTCTTC
CASSQGETNEQFF
>.|TRBD1|TRBJ1-2|12|TRBV6-5
TGTGCCAGCACGACAGGGCGATATGGCTACACCTTC
CASTTGRYGYTF
>.|TRBD2|TRBJ2-5|14|TRBV5-5
TGTGCCAGCAGCCCCCGGGGGGTCGGAGAGACCCAGTACTTC
CASSPRGVGETQYF
>.|TRBD1|TRBJ2-2|14|TRBV19
TGTGCCACTGCGACAGGGATGGGTCCCGGGGAGCTGTTTTTT
CATATGMGPGELFF
>.|.|TRBJ1-4|17|TRBV7-6
TGTGCCAGCAGCCCAATCCCGGCGGGTGCAACTAATGAAAAACTGTTTTTT
CASSPIPAGATNEKLFF
>.|TRBD1|TRBJ2-7|13|TRBV7-9
TGTGCCAGCAGCTTGGGACAGGGCAACGAGCAGTACTTC
CASSLGQGNEQYF
>.|TRBD2|TRBJ2-1|16|TRBV5-1
TGCGCCAGCAGCTCAGAACGGGGGGGCCGTTTCAATGAGCAGTTCTTC
CASSSERGGRFNEQFF
>.|TRBD2|TRBJ2-2|17|TRBV10-3
TGTGCCATCAGTGACCCCGGGGAGCGGGGGGGCACCGGGGAGCTGTTTTTT
CAISDPGERGGTGELFF
>.|TRBD1|TRBJ1-5|15|TRBV7-9
TGTGCCAGCAGCTTAGGACAGGGTAACAATCAGCCCCAGCATTTT
CASSLGQGNNQPQHF
>.|TRBD1|TRBJ1-2|13|TRBV10-2
TGCGCCAGCAGTCCTGACAGGGGATATGGCTACACCTTC
CASSPDRGYGYTF